One and the same sample provided the 2 T cell receptor beta chains below, sequenced in a study of molecular identifiers for immune sequencing clone quantification. TCRdb called the PCR reads again in MiXCR, with one record for every CDR3 protein. The sample contains some 650,000 distinct CDR3 sequences, nearly 20% of which appear only once. The specimen sequenced was naive CD8+ T cells from blood, with Jurkat cell RNA spiked in. Subset meaning: FACS-sorted CD8+CD4-CCR7+CD45RA+ naive T cells. These receptors came from a human donor in good health. Some libraries in this study had Jurkat cell RNA spiked in.

This clonotype showed up many times. The chain links TRBV29-1 to TRBJ2-1; 10 bases are shared with TRBD2. This CDR3 has 14 residues. Germline-derived CDR1 and CDR2 are SQVTM and ANQGSEA. V gave up 7 bases and J gave up 7 bases; unmatched junction bases: 10. The CDR3 region has the DNA TGCAGCGCTGAGGGAAGCGGGAGGGAGAATGAGCAGTTCTTC. Amino acid sequence: CSAEGSGRENEQFF.

The CDR3 is CASRGANYGYTF. CDR3 sequence (DNA): TGTGCCAGCAGGGGGGCGAACTATGGCTACACCTTC. The chain employs TRBV5-6 and TRBJ1-2; D possibly corresponds to TRBD1 (6 bases). The CDR3 is 12 amino acids. CDR1 and CDR2 (germline): SGHDT, YYEEEE. Trimming took off 5 bases at V and 2 bases at J, with 7 bases between the two ends.